This is a list of T cell receptor beta chains from one sample in a study of neurological immune-mediated disorders. TCRdb redid the calling of the 5' RACE reads with MiXCR, one entry per CDR3 protein. The table shows 84,000 or so distinct CDR3 sequences, with 3.5% to 5.5% occurring only once. The sample was PBMCs. Receptors were obtained from a woman in her fifties or sixties with multiple sclerosis. The CDR3 runs from the conserved cysteine through the conserved F or W. Expanded clones are given a class, and other clones once, few, many or no size at all.

TRBV5-1,many,CASSLGDLNEKLFF
TRBV3-1,many,CASSQIWRRDSPLHF
TRBV12-3/TRBV12-4,few,CASSLIGDGATEAFF
TRBV11-2,many,CASSRAGLTTEAFF
TRBV6-5,many,CASSYSRGNTEAFF
TRBV5-5,many,CASSLGRQWNEKLFF
TRBV5-1,many,CASSLSRGPSYNEQFF
TRBV20-1,many,CSASRTGNTEAFF
TRBV2,many,CASSPGLAASTDTQYF
TRBV12-3/TRBV12-4,many,CASSRTGGGYEQYF
TRBV5-1,many,CASSLLAGAYNEQFF
TRBV19,NA,CASSIAGTGFQPQHF
TRBV20-1,many,CSARVGGLRSYNEQFF
TRBV7-9,many,CASTSAVSAETQYF
TRBV5-1,many,CASSLSQETQYF
TRBV5-1,many,CASSLGASDEKLFF
TRBV10-2,many,CASSDGLAYYEQYF
TRBV6-5,many,CASSYRTRGPSTGELFF
TRBV7-8,many,CASSQSRDRGRMRGYTF
TRBV29-1,many,CSVVGSLRGNEKLFF
TRBV11-1,many,CASSNPGGLYHEQFF
TRBV5-5,many,CASSLEVGQADTQYF
TRBV5-6,many,CASSLRGLSGNTIYF
TRBV20-1,many,CSANPISTQYF
TRBV25-1,many,CASSELTSGETQYF
TRBV20-1,many,CSANLFRDREDGYTF
TRBV27,many,CASRPDSRQQYF
TRBV12-3/TRBV12-4,many,CASSLGLGDLTNEKLFF